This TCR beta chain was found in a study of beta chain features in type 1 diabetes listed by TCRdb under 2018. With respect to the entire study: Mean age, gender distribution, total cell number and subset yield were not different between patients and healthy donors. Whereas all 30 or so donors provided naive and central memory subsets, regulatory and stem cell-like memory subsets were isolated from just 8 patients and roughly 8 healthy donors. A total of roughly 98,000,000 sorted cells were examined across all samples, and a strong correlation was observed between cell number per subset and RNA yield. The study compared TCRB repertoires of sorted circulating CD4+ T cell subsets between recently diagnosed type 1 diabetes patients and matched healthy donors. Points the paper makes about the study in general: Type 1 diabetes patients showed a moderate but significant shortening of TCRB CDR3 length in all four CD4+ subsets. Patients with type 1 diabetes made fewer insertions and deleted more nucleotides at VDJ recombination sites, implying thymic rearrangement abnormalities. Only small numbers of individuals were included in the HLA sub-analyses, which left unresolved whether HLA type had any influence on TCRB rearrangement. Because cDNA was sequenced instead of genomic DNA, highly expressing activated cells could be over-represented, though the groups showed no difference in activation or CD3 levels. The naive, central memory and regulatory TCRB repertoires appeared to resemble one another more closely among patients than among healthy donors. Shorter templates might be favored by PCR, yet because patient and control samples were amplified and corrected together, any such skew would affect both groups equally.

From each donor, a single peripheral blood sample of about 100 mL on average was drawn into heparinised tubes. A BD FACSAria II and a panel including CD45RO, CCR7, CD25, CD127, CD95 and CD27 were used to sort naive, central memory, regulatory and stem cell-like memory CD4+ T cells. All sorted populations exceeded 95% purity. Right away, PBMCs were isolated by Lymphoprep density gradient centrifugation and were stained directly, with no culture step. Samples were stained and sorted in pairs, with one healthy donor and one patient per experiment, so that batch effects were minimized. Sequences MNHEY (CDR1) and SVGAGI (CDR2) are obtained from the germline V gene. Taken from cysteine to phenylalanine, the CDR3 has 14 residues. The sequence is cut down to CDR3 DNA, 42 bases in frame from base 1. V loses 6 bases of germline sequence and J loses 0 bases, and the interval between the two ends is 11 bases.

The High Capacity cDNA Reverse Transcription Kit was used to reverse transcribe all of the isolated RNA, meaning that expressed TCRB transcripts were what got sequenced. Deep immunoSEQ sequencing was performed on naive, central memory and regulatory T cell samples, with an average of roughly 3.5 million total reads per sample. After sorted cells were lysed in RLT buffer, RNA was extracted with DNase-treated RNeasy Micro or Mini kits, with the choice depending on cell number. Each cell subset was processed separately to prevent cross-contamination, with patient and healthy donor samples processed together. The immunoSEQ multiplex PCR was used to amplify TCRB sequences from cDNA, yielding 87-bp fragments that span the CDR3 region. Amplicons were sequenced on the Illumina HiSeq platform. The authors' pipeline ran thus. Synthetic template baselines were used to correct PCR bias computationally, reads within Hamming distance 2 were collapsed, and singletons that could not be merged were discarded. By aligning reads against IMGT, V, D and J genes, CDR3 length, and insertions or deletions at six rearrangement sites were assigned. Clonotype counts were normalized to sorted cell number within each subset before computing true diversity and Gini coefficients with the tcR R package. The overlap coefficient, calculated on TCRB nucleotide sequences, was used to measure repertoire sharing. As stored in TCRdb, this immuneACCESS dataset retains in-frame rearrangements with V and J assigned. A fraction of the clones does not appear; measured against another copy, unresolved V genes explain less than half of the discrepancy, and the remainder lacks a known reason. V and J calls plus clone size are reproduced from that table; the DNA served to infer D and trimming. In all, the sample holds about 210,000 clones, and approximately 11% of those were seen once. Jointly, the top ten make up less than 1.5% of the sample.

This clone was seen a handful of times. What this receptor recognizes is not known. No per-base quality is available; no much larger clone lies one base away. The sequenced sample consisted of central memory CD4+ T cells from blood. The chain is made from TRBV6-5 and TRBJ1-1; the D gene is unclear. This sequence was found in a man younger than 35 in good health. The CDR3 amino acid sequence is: CASRQTGLNTEAFF. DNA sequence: TGTGCCAGCAGGCAGACCGGCTTGAACACTGAAGCTTTCTTT.